This TCR beta chain was observed in a study of blood T cell repertoires in COVID-19 (dated by TCRdb to about 2020). As for the study more broadly: Samples from collaborators originated in the United States, Italy and Spain and spanned both the acute and convalescent phases of COVID-19. Where available, HLA class I and class II types were obtained from metadata supplied by the sample provider rather than from assay-based typing. The material from the prospective study consisted of cDNA or gDNA derived from T cells, B-cell-depleted T cells, or PBMCs. Samples came from the ongoing ImmuneRACE study (first 160 participants) plus 1,254 subjects from 6 global collaborators. The repertoires were released in a freely available public database intended as a resource for research on the immune response to SARS-CoV-2. Nearly every sample came with metadata listing a de-identified subject ID, COVID-19 status, age in years and sex. The dataset comprised deeply sampled blood TCRbeta repertoires from subjects exposed to, actively infected with, or recovered from COVID-19. The paper's findings and limits, for the study overall: Clinical and demographic metadata were provided uncurated, with the amount varying by source and participant.

One collaborating source in Seattle enrolled patients while the patients were actively infected and followed the patients over time throughout the course of disease. The collaborating institutions used their own protocols to collect whole blood in K2EDTA tubes. Collaborator samples were shipped for TCRbeta analysis as frozen whole blood, isolated PBMCs, or DNA extracted from either sample type. TCRbeta CDR3 regions were amplified from genomic DNA using the immunoSEQ Assay, a bias-controlled multiplex PCR. The study's processing was this. Within the assay, amplification of reference gene primers was used to estimate how many nucleated cells each sample contained. To quantify the absolute abundance of each unique TCRbeta CDR3 rearrangement, sequence reads were collapsed and filtered. Productive Simpson clonality was computed per sample as the square root of Simpson's diversity index over productive rearrangements. The table was pulled from immuneACCESS by TCRdb, which kept in-frame rearrangements only. Such tables lose some clones; where checked, under half of the loss comes from unresolved V genes, and the rest has no known cause. The DNA gave D and trimming, while V, J and clone size come from that table. The sample table lists 200,000 to 250,000 clones, 83% of them with a count of one. The ten biggest clones cover around 1.3% of the sample.

In the case of this clone: Its antigen specificity is not known. It has no much larger one-base neighbor in the sample; base qualities were not kept.

CDR1 and CDR2 are read off the germline V gene (reference sequence) as GTSNPN and SVGIG. Measured from the cysteine to the phenylalanine, the CDR3 is 15 residues long. Solely the CDR3 DNA is kept, with 45 bases framed from the first base. V loses 0 bases of germline sequence and J loses 4 bases, and the interval between the two ends is 15 bases. Material: peripheral blood. The sequence joins TRBV30 to TRBJ1-2; a tentative D match to TRBD1 spans 5 bases. The receptor was isolated from a woman aged 25 to 39 with COVID-19, enrolled during active disease. This receptor has the CDR3 CAWSVLPAGGYGYTF. The DNA is as follows: TGTGCCTGGAGTGTATTGCCAGCCGGGGGCTATGGCTACACCTTC.